This T cell receptor (beta chain) emerged from a study of T cells in tuberculosis. Study-level information: Sequenced TCRs come from CD1B-GMM tetramer-binding T cells.

From germline, CDR1 is SEHNR and CDR2 FQNEAQ (reference sequence). The CDR3 consists of 13 residues. Between the trimmed V and J ends, which lost 2 bases and 4 bases, there was a span of 8 bases. Sorting used thawed, overnight-rested PBMC stained with anti-CD3, a viability dye and GMM-loaded CD1B tetramer. CD1B tetramers were loaded with Rhodococcus equi-derived C32 glucose monomycolate. Before cryopreservation, the sorted PBMC lost their CD14-expressing monocytes. Libraries were prepared by immunoSEQ multiplex PCR; TCRdb keeps only in-frame clonotypes and omits some of them. The table has 85,000 to 90,000 clones, approximately 90% seen once; the top ten hold 1.5% to 2%.

The clonotype originates from an adult woman with latent tuberculosis. Sequenced: CD1b-GMM tetramer-negative cells sorted from PBMCs. The chain links TRBV7-9 to TRBJ1-1, with D possibly being TRBD1 (5 bases). The CDR3 reads CASSLIGGTEAFF. CDR3 bases: TGTGCCAGCAGCTTAATCGGGGGCACTGAAGCTTTCTTT.